This T cell receptor beta chain originates from a study of CD8 T cells in ankylosing spondylitis. Germline trimming cut 5 bases from V and 5 bases from J; bases unmatched to any gene: 8. Germline-derived CDR1 and CDR2 are DFQATT and SNEGSKA (reference sequence). The CDR3 runs 15 residues. Quantitative barcoded 5'-RACE was used to prepare TCR beta libraries. TCRdb re-called the 5' RACE reads through MiXCR, storing one row per CDR3 protein. The sample holds under 550,000 distinct CDR3 sequences; roughly a quarter are singletons and the top ten take about 1%. Study findings and constraints: Clones that were linked to disease were CD8+ and were relatively rare in peripheral blood. Reactive arthritis synovial fluid and blood were previously reported to contain some motif variants. A TCR beta motif of fewer than ten highly homologous variants appeared characteristic of ankylosing spondylitis blood. As reported, disease-linked clones showed significant enrichment in matched ankylosing spondylitis synovial fluid.

This clonotype was observed a few times. Its specificity is unknown. The rearrangement joins TRBV20-1 to TRBJ1-6, with TRBD1 matching over 8 bases. This clonotype was sampled from a male donor with ankylosing spondylitis. The sample was blood, either unsorted or a sorted T cell fraction (not recorded which). The CDR3 protein is CSAEIGQGDNSPLHF. The CDR3 DNA is TGCAGTGCTGAGATTGGACAGGGAGATAATTCACCCCTCCACTTT.